This entry lists 18 T cell receptor beta chains sequenced from one sample in a study of T cells after somatic rescue of genetic block. Some clones are missing from TCRdb's copy, which holds only in-frame ones; the method was immunoSEQ multiplex PCR. The sample has roughly 67,000 clones; around 92% are singletons. Sequencing used peripheral blood mononuclear cells (PBMCs). Receptor source: a man in his forties.

The chain uses TRBV28 and TRBJ2-2; 11 positions agree with TRBD2. Germline V gene lookup returns CDR1 MDHEN and CDR2 SYDVKM. Trimming removed 6 bases from V and 4 bases from J; junction bases left unmatched: 4. There are 15 residues in the CDR3. The CDR3 coding sequence is TGTGCCAGCAGCGGAACTAGCGGGAGCACCGGGGAGCTGTTTTTT. Protein product: CASSGTSGSTGELFF.

The V gene is TRBV18, the J gene TRBJ2-2; D is unresolved. CDR1 and CDR2 from the germline V gene are KGHSH and LQKENI. Trimming removed 3 bases at V and 0 bases at J, with 2 bases between. The CDR3 totals 13 residues. The CDR3 coding sequence is TGTGCCAGCTCACCTGCGAACACCGGGGAGCTGTTTTTT. Protein: CASSPANTGELFF.

This clone was seen a few times. This chain uses TRBV7-9 with TRBJ2-3; no clear D gene. This CDR3 has 14 residues. From germline, CDR1 is SEHNR and CDR2 FQNEAQ (reference sequence). The V end was cut by 1 base, the J end by 3 bases, with 8 bases between. DNA for the CDR3: TGTGCCAGCAGCTTAGGGGCAGGAACAGATACGCAGTATTTT. Protein product: CASSLGAGTDTQYF.

The CDR3 spells CASSQDRAEAFF. CDR3 sequence (DNA): TGTGCCAGCTCACAAGACAGGGCTGAAGCTTTCTTT. The chain links TRBV18 to TRBJ1-1; 7 bases match TRBD1. V shed 4 bases, J shed 6 bases, and the junction held 2 bases outside the gene matches. Germline V gene lookup returns CDR1 KGHSH and CDR2 LQKENI. This CDR3 comprises 12 residues.

This clone was counted once. The chain joins TRBV21-1 to TRBJ2-7. TRBV21-1 constitutes a pseudogene. The CDR3 has 12 residues. CDR3 residues: CASSKVGYEQYF. The CDR3 DNA is TGTGCCAGCAGCAAAGTAGGCTACGAGCAGTACTTC.

This chain connects TRBV14 to TRBJ2-7; possible D gene TRBD1, 6 bases. Deletions cut 10 bases from V and 0 bases from J, with 16 bases between. The germline V gene encodes CDR1 SGHDN and CDR2 FVKESK. This CDR3 has 14 amino acids. In nucleotides, the CDR3 is TGTGCCACAAAGCCCAGGACAGACTCCTACGAGCAGTACTTC. Translating it yields CATKPRTDSYEQYF.

This chain joins TRBV7-9 and TRBJ2-3, with TRBD2 matching over 13 bases. The CDR3 is 16 residues long. Unmatched junction bases numbered 9, after V lost 5 bases and J lost 7 bases. Germline V CDR1 and CDR2: SEHNR, FQNEAQ (reference sequence). DNA of the CDR3: TGTGCCAGCAGCCCGACTAGCGGGGGGCCCTCATATACGCAGTATTTT. It translates to CASSPTSGGPSYTQYF.

The chain uses TRBV19 and TRBJ2-7; TRBD2 matches at 11 bases. Germline V gives CDR1 LNHDA, CDR2 SQIVND (reference sequence). CDR3 length: 16 amino acids. J gave up 2 bases and V 3 bases, and 6 bases lay outside the gene matches. CDR3: CASSIPSGRNPYEQYF. In DNA, the CDR3 is TGTGCCAGTAGTATCCCTAGCGGGAGGAACCCCTACGAGCAGTACTTC.

The chain employs TRBV7-9 and TRBJ1-4; D not certain. The germline gives CDR1 SEHNR, CDR2 FQNEAQ (reference sequence). Trimming left V 0 bases short and J 0 bases short, with 8 bases between. The CDR3 has 16 residues. In DNA form, the CDR3 reads TGTGCCAGCAGCTTAGCCTACCTTGCAACTAATGAAAAACTGTTTTTT. The encoded protein is CASSLAYLATNEKLFF.

The rearrangement links TRBV2 to TRBJ2-7; D unclear. Germline CDR1 and CDR2: SNHLY and FYNNEI. This CDR3 contains 14 residues. Trimming cost V 5 bases and J 3 bases, with 14 bases left between them. The CDR3 DNA follows: TGTGCCAGCAGTAGACGGGTCGAGGACTACGAGCAGTACTTC. As protein: CASSRRVEDYEQYF.

The chain carries TRBV19 and TRBJ1-5; D gene uncertain. Germline V gives CDR1 LNHDA, CDR2 SQIVND (reference sequence). The CDR3 runs 15 residues. The ends were cut back, 3 bases at V and 2 bases at J, with 11 bases in the middle. CDR3 loop: CASSIWASGNQPQHF. CDR3 coding DNA: TGTGCCAGTAGTATTTGGGCCTCGGGCAATCAGCCCCAGCATTTT. Drawing the rest from reference TRBV19 and TRBJ1-5, the complete variable domain is DGGITQSPKYLFRKEGQNVTLSCEQNLNHDAMYWYRQDPGQGLRLIYYSQIVNDFQKGDIAEGYSVSREKKESFPLTVTSAQKNPTAFYLCASSIWASGNQPQHFGDGTRLSIL.

This chain uses TRBV9 with TRBJ1-2, with TRBD1 matching 7 bases. Germline V gene lookup returns CDR1 SGDLS and CDR2 YYNGEE. The V gene end was trimmed by 0 bases and the J gene end by 5 bases; junction bases not matched to a gene: 13. This CDR3 spans 17 amino acids. DNA for the CDR3: TGTGCCAGCAGCGTAGGAGGGCAGGGGGATCGGCGATATGGCTACACCTTC. Translated: CASSVGGQGDRRYGYTF. The complete variable domain, with remaining parts taken from reference TRBV9 and TRBJ1-2, reads DSGVTQTPKHLITATGQRVTLRCSPRSGDLSVYWYQQSLDQGLQFLIQYYNGEERAKGNILERFSAQQFPDLHSELNLSSLELGDSALYFCASSVGGQGDRRYGYTFGSGTRLTVV.

In its sample, this clone was seen once. V usage is TRBV30 and J usage is TRBJ2-7, with D perhaps matching TRBD1 (5 bases). Germline assignment: CDR1 GTSNPN and CDR2 SVGIG (reference sequence). Trimming removed 3 bases from V and 5 bases from J, with 17 bases in between. The CDR3 is made up of 14 amino acids. DNA for the CDR3: TGTGCCTGGAGAAGTTGGCAGGGCTTCAACGAGCAGTACTTC. Encoded protein: CAWRSWQGFNEQYF.

This clone appeared a single time. This rearrangement joins TRBV6-6 to TRBJ2-7; 7 bases agree with TRBD2. This CDR3 is built from 14 residues. The V gene end was trimmed by 0 bases and the J gene end by 5 bases; junction bases not matched to a gene: 4. CDR1 is MNHNY, CDR2 SVGAGI, per germline (reference sequence). The CDR3 loop is CASSYSGGFDEQYF. In DNA form, the CDR3 reads TGTGCCAGCAGTTACTCGGGAGGGTTCGACGAGCAGTACTTC.

The rearrangement uses TRBV4-1 and TRBJ2-2; D possibly matches TRBD1 or TRBD2 (5 bases each). Trimming took off 5 bases at V and 6 bases at J, with 16 bases between the two ends. CDR3 length equals 15 residues. CDR1 and CDR2 from the germline V gene are MGHRA and YSYEKL. CDR3 DNA sequence: TGCGCCAGCAGCGGCCGGGACGCAGGACCCGGGGAGCTGTTTTTT. It translates to CASSGRDAGPGELFF.

V usage is TRBV5-1 and J usage is TRBJ1-2; D perhaps matches TRBD1 (6 bases). The CDR3 runs to 14 residues. CDR1 is SGHRS, CDR2 YFSETQ, per germline. V lost 0 bases and J lost 8, with 14 bases in between. The CDR3 sequence: CASSLAGGPRGYTF. The CDR3 DNA follows: TGCGCCAGCAGCTTGGCTGGGGGGCCTCGGGGCTACACCTTC.

The V gene is TRBV4-1, the J gene TRBJ2-3; D possibly matches TRBD1 or TRBD2 (6 bases each). This CDR3 is built from 16 residues. Germline CDR1 and CDR2: MGHRA and YSYEKL. V lost 5 bases and J lost 0, with 15 bases in between. CDR3 sequence reads: CASSFIGGSSTDTQYF. DNA of the CDR3: TGCGCCAGCAGCTTCATAGGGGGGAGTAGCACAGATACGCAGTATTTT.

This clone was seen only once. Other DNA sequences in this sample translate to the same CDR3. The rearrangement uses TRBV25-1 and TRBJ2-2, with 8 bases that match TRBD1. V shed 2 bases, J shed 5 bases, and the junction held 4 bases outside the gene matches. There are 15 residues in the CDR3. Per the germline V gene, CDR1 is MGHDK and CDR2 is SYGVNS. DNA for the CDR3: TGTGCCAGCAGTGAAGACAGGGGTCGGACCGGGGAGCTGTTTTTT. Translated, it gives CASSEDRGRTGELFF.